What follows is one TCR beta chain and its context. This receptor's antigen is unknown. Per-nucleotide qualities are absent, and no much larger clonotype sits a single base away. V was cut back by 0 bases and J by 3 bases, leaving a gap of 11 bases between them. From the germline V gene, CDR1 is SGHDT and CDR2 is YYEEEE. The cysteine opens and the phenylalanine closes a CDR3 of 15 amino acids. Only CDR3 DNA is held: 45 bases, read in frame from base 1. Library preparation was by the immunoSEQ multiplex PCR assay. For the multiplex PCR, a mixture combining 60 forward primers for TCR Vbeta segments and 13 reverse primers for TCR Jbeta segments was used. The CDR3 region of rearranged TCR beta genes was amplified from genomic DNA with a multiplex PCR assay. The Illumina HiSeq System was used to sequence the amplified TCR beta libraries as 87-base-pair reads. On the study's bioinformatics: A later analysis counted tens of millions of unique TCR beta chains across the 666 repertoires, and some 11 million of these chains were shared by at least two donors. A nearest-neighbor algorithm error-corrected the raw reads and collapsed the reads into unique sequences, merging closely related sequences to remove PCR and sequencing errors. V, D and J gene segments were assigned by aligning CDR3 sequences to IMGT reference sequences. Each retained sequence needed at least a six-nucleotide match to both a V gene segment and a J gene segment. A rearrangement counted as productive if the CDR3 had no stop codons and remained in frame with V and J, and every other rearrangement counted as non-productive. Following IMGT convention, CDR3 was defined as the stretch from the second conserved V-encoded cysteine up to the conserved J-encoded phenylalanine. The earlier analysis of fewer than 700 of the donors excluded sequences that lacked an unambiguous match to a single V gene segment. In an earlier analysis of roughly 500 of the donors, V segments were called functional above 56.7% productive rearrangements and were called segregating when the between-donor standard deviation exceeded 5%. To diagnose cytomegalovirus status from the catalog of TCR beta chain sequences, a statistical classification framework was built. A later analysis assigned V and J genes by comparing TCR nucleotide sequences with IMGT/GENE-DB human TR gene sequences. In a later analysis, CDR3 sequences and most-parsimonious VDJ recombination scenarios were assigned using the TCRdist pipeline. In a later analysis, every TCR beta chain was defined by the combination of its CDR3 amino acid sequence and its V-gene family, and reads without a unique V-gene family were dropped. To address suspected cross-contamination and a sequencing artifact, a later analysis removed some 620 highly shared, low-generation-probability nucleotide sequences. For each public chain, a later analysis derived a clonal expansion index from normalized ranks of inferred template counts within each repertoire. Generation probabilities in a later analysis came from a VDJ recombination model fitted to out-of-frame rearrangements, and those results were checked against IGoR. In a later analysis, hypergeometric tests were used to score TCR-TCR, TCR-HLA and TCR-CMV co-occurrence, with a repertoire-size bias correction applied to TCR pairs. False discovery rates were estimated in a later analysis by permuting HLA or CMV assignments 20 times. In a later analysis, co-occurring TCRs were grouped using DBSCAN, with TCRdist sequence similarity added in when clustering inside HLA-allele-positive subsets. Repertoires with fewer than 30,000 or more than 120,000 public chains were left out of co-occurrence clustering, as were five repertoires with anomalous nucleotide sharing. In TCRdb, the immuneACCESS table is reduced to in-frame sequences with V and J assigned. These tables do not hold every clone; where another copy was compared, an unresolved V gene accounts for under half, and the others remain unexplained. That table furnishes V, J and clone size, whereas the DNA furnished D and trimming. The sample profile shows around 180,000 clones; roughly four fifths of them were found once. Around 1.9% of the sample is taken by the ten largest.

The source of the sample is a study of cytomegalovirus exposure and HLA in healthy donors (dated by TCRdb to the late 2010s). With regard to the full study: In an earlier analysis of some 610 of the donors, about 270 Gb of sequence data and approximately 120 million unique TCR beta sequences from approximately 180 million T cells were reported. In the later analysis, no new phenotypic data were used to find candidate immune exposures; instead, reliance was placed on TCR beta sequences and their occurrence across donors. All discovery cohort repertoires had been generated on a single sequencing platform. A later genetic analysis used genome-wide SNP genotypes for about 65% of the roughly 670 donors, treating that subset as a discovery cohort. Among the roughly 400 genotyped donors, approximately 77% belonged to the genetic ancestry cluster associated with self-reported Caucasian donors. Among about 410 genotyped donors of the cohort, an average of about 240,000 unique TCR beta nucleotide sequences was sequenced per donor, of which about 18% were non-productive. Donor age, sex, ethnicity and CMV serostatus were compiled alongside the repertoire data. To decide whether each TCR beta V gene segment behaved as functional or pseudogenic, an earlier analysis of some 570 of the donors relied on high-throughput TCR beta sequencing. In a later analysis, previously published TCR beta repertoires from 500 to 750 donors were re-analyzed and high-resolution HLA genotyping was added so that TCR occurrence patterns could be studied. HLA typing included class I and class II loci at four-digit resolution. Typing coverage varied by locus: about 620-640 donors for A, B, C, DRB1 and DQB1; roughly 520 for DQA1; over 600 for DPA1; some 470 for DPB1. Because of strong linkage in the cohort, four to six DR-DQ haplotypes were treated as single units for association and clustering. The study aimed to test whether cataloging public T cell receptors could reveal signatures of past pathogen exposure. The T cell repertoires of several hundred subjects were profiled by immunosequencing and related to cytomegalovirus serostatus. An early release that covered 640 HLA-typed donors contained approximately 300 gigabases of sequencing data and about 93 million unique TCR sequences. A separate validation cohort of approximately 130 different subjects was used in addition to the roughly 640-subject first cohort. To predict cytomegalovirus infection status, the study combined high-throughput TCR immunosequencing, statistical association of individual TCRs with disease status, and machine learning. Overall study results and their limits: According to a later genetic analysis, donors in an Asian-associated ancestry cluster had fewer N-insertions in productive TCRs than the approximately 700-donor mean. In a later analysis, HLA-associated TCR beta chains were found to be more clonally expanded and to have lower generation probabilities than equally common non-associated chains. While some public TCRs were present in many individuals, most TCR sequences turned up only very rarely across donors. The study listed 170 or so TCR beta chains as associated with cytomegalovirus. Because counts were too low, under 20 rarely observed V segments, including chromosome 9 orphons, were left out of the earlier analysis of about 620 of the donors. Only TCR beta chains were sequenced in this cohort, and the absence of alpha or paired-chain data limited detectable features. The 87-base-pair reads could not distinguish some IMGT-functional V segments, including TRBV6-2 and TRBV6-3, so those segments were excluded. A later analysis found that TCR association rates varied across HLA loci, with DRB1 alleles showing the most associated TCRs and HLA-C alleles the fewest. Broadly in line with IMGT annotations, most TCR beta V segments showed up in productive rearrangements about 90% or about 30% of the time in an earlier analysis of approximately 640 of the donors. When HLA alleles, especially DR and DQ, strongly co-occurred, TCR associations were difficult to assign to individual alleles. Roughly uniform sequencing depth across donors was assumed in presence/absence analyses, although this assumption may not hold. Immune exposure information for the cohort was limited to CMV serostatus. Correlated functional status among segregating V segments might reflect linkage disequilibrium, but an unknown experimental factor could not be ruled out. The authors suggested that the approach could potentially be extended to other disease states and immunological phenotypes. Because HLA typing was unavailable for some donors at each locus, only the typed subset was used in association tests. A further reported finding was that TCR beta sequences accurately predicted the HLA-A and HLA-B alleles for most subjects in the first cohort. A few of the identified cytomegalovirus-associated TCR beta chains were confirmed in vitro to be specific for cytomegalovirus antigens. Cytomegalovirus status was reported to be diagnosed by the classifier with high specificity and sensitivity in both the original and validation cohorts. A later analysis reported that several top co-occurrence clusters appeared linked to parvovirus B19, influenza, CMV and Epstein-Barr virus. The sequencing pipeline was judged likely to have produced a cluster of highly shared sequence variants as a technical artifact. Specific HLA alleles were associated with over 15,000 TCR beta sequences at a false discovery rate of 0.05 in a later analysis. In a later analysis, most CMV-associated TCR beta chains were found to appear HLA-restricted, with HLA associations seemingly driven largely by CMV exposure. V-gene and J-gene trimming of TCR beta chains was associated with a missense DCLRE1C variant in a later genetic analysis, and the association was replicated in an independent cohort.

In total, approximately 690 healthy bone marrow donors made up the cohort. At the time of sampling, all cohort members were nominally healthy, though unrecorded immune exposures were likely present. The donor tested CMV seropositive, placing the donor among the 290 or so seropositive members of the cohort. Every donor gave a peripheral blood sample, and the peripheral blood mononuclear cells from that sample were used for TCR beta sequencing. Genomic DNA extraction from the blood cell samples was performed with the Qiagen DNeasy Blood Extraction Kit. In this chain, TRBV5-6 is recombined with TRBJ2-3, and perhaps TRBD2 as D gene, on 5 matching bases. Sequencing was done on a sample of PBMCs. The TCR comes from a woman under 30 in good health and CMV-seropositive. Here is the DNA: TGTGCCAGCAGCTTGGACGCGAGGGTTACAGATACGCAGTATTTT. The translation is CASSLDARVTDTQYF.